This T cell receptor beta chain was captured in a study of blood T cell repertoires in COVID-19. In the study overall: Samples of COVID-19 (acute and convalescent) were obtained from the United States, Italy and Spain.

The CDR3 consists of 16 residues. Per the germline V gene, CDR1 is MGHRA and CDR2 is YSYEKL. Unmatched junction bases numbered 11, after V lost 5 bases and J lost 6 bases. Original processing methods: By means of reference gene primer amplification, nucleated cell counts were estimated. Assay: immunoSEQ multiplex PCR; the TCRdb copy retains only in-frame clones and omits some. V and J calls and clone size are given by that table; D and trimming were obtained from the DNA. In the table there are 65,000 or so clones, 75% to 90% of which are singletons. The rearrangement uses TRBV4-1 and TRBJ1-5, with TRBD1 matching over 9 bases. This receptor was identified in a human donor with acute or convalescent COVID-19. The donor label of this sample is uncertain. The sequencing sample was made of peripheral blood. DNA of the CDR3: TGCGCCAGCAGCGGGACAGGGAGTACCCTCGGTCAGCCCCAGCATTTT. Its translation: CASSGTGSTLGQPQHF.